The next 21 T cell receptor beta chains were all read from a single sample in a study of shared clonotypes between healthy human individuals. Repertoires were generated with immunoSEQ multiplex PCR, while TCRdb's copy carries only in-frame clones and drops some. The sample has under 850,000 clones; about 91% are singletons. It was CD45RO-negative cells, positively selected for CCR7, that made up naive CD8 cells, with terminally differentiated effector memory CD45RA+ cells excluded. The sequenced sample was naive CD8+ T cells sorted from blood. These receptors all stem from a man aged 25 to 45 in good health.

The V gene is TRBV4-1, the J gene TRBJ2-2; D ambiguous. V shed 2 bases and J shed 5 bases, with 6 bases lying between them. Germline CDR1 MGHRA, CDR2 YSYEKL. The CDR3 contains 13 residues. The CDR3 here is CASSQYLTGELFF. The CDR3 DNA sequence: TGCGCCAGCAGCCAATATTTGACCGGGGAGCTGTTTTTT.

About this clone: Different DNA sequences within this sample yield the same CDR3. The rearrangement uses TRBV15 and TRBJ1-5; TRBD1 agrees at 10 bases. The trim removed 6 bases at V and 4 bases at J, leaving 3 bases unmatched. The CDR3 runs 14 residues. Germline values: CDR1 LNHNV, CDR2 YYDKDF (reference sequence). CDR3 residues: CATSKDRGNQPQHF. CDR3 nucleotide sequence: TGTGCCACCAGTAAGGACAGGGGGAATCAGCCCCAGCATTTT.

This chain uses TRBV28 with TRBJ2-2, with D unresolved. The CDR3 is 13 residues long. Per germline, CDR1 MDHEN and CDR2 SYDVKM. CDR3 nucleotide sequence: TGTGTCAGTTGTCCGGAGAACACCGGGGAGCTGTTTTTT. Translating gives CVSCPENTGELFF.

The chain joins TRBV21-1 to TRBJ1-1. TRBV21-1 constitutes a pseudogene. There are 17 residues in the CDR3. CDR3 protein: CASSKVTSGVPRYGVFF. The CDR3 DNA reads as TGTGCCAGCAGCAAAGTTACGAGCGGAGTCCCCCGGTATGGTGTTTTCTTT.

The rearrangement uses TRBV28 and TRBJ1-1; no definite D call. V dropped 6 bases and J dropped 3 bases, with 11 bases sitting between them. The CDR3 length is 13 residues. The germline V gene encodes CDR1 MDHEN and CDR2 SYDVKM. This CDR3 reads CASRIPWDTEAFF. The DNA for the CDR3 is TGTGCCAGCAGGATCCCTTGGGACACTGAAGCTTTCTTT.

The genes are TRBV30 and TRBJ1-1; D is unresolved. Per germline, CDR1 GTSNPN and CDR2 SVGIG (reference sequence). With 4 bases removed from V and 5 bases from J, the gap between germline ends came to 11 bases. This CDR3 comprises 12 residues. CDR3 bases: TGTGCCTGGACCGCAGTGGGGACTGAAGCTTTCTTT. This codes for CAWTAVGTEAFF.

This clone was seen just once. The chain couples TRBV4-1 to TRBJ2-3, with TRBD2 identical over 14 bases. V dropped 0 bases and J dropped 2; count of bases not matched to a gene: 10. Per the germline V gene, CDR1 is MGHRA and CDR2 is YSYEKL. This CDR3 has 20 residues. As DNA, the CDR3 is TGCGCCAGCAGCCAAGATCAGTATGGACTAGCGGGAGGACTCACAGATACGCAGTATTTT. Its translation: CASSQDQYGLAGGLTDTQYF.

The chain employs TRBV27 and TRBJ2-3; possibly TRBD2 for D (6 bases). The V end lost 0 bases, the J end lost 2 bases, and 12 bases lay between the germline ends. The CDR3 loop spans 16 amino acids. From germline, CDR1 is MNHEY and CDR2 SMNVEV (reference sequence). In DNA form, the CDR3 reads TGTGCCAGCAGTTTATCGGAGGGCAGAATCACAGATACGCAGTATTTT. Its protein is CASSLSEGRITDTQYF.

The gene calls are TRBV5-5 and TRBJ2-3, with 7 bases aligning to TRBD1. CDR1 SGHKS and CDR2 YYEKEE come from the germline V gene (reference sequence). The CDR3 covers 15 residues. V dropped 5 bases and J dropped 3; count of bases not matched to a gene: 9. The CDR3: CASSPGDSFTDTQYF. Here the CDR3 DNA reads TGTGCCAGCAGTCCCGGGGACAGTTTTACAGATACGCAGTATTTT.

The J gene is TRBJ2-7, the V gene TRBV5-1; maybe TRBD1 (6 bases). The V end lost 4 bases, the J end lost 0 bases, and 11 bases lay between the germline ends. The CDR3 sequence is 14 residues long. Germline V gene data show CDR1 as SGHRS and CDR2 as YFSETQ. CDR3 nucleotide sequence: TGCGCCAGCAGCATAGACAGGCTCTCCTACGAGCAGTACTTC. Protein sequence: CASSIDRLSYEQYF.

The chain is built from TRBV19 and TRBJ2-3, with 7 bases fitting TRBD2. The V gene's germline CDR1 is LNHDA and CDR2 SQIVND (reference sequence). With V trimmed by 5 bases and J by 3 bases, 8 bases remained unmatched. This CDR3 spans 15 amino acids. CDR3 protein: CASSATSGLTDTQYF. The CDR3 DNA reads as TGTGCCAGTAGTGCGACCTCGGGACTAACAGATACGCAGTATTTT.

The table lists this clone with a count of one. The rearrangement links TRBV21-1 to TRBJ2-3; the DNA was not compared with TRBD2, the D call given in the table. TRBV21-1 is shown as a pseudogene. CDR3 size: 17 residues. CDR3 in DNA: TGTGCCAGCAGCAAGGTAACGGGAGAACTTAGCACAGATACGCAGTATTTT. It encodes CASSKVTGELSTDTQYF.

The chain links TRBV12-5 to TRBJ1-1, with D unclear. CDR1 is LGHNT, CDR2 FRNRAP, per germline. The CDR3 extends over 13 amino acids. V was shortened by 1 base and J by 5 bases, with 8 bases between the two germline ends. This CDR3 reads CASGLEGGTEAFF. CDR3 DNA: TGTGCTAGTGGTTTGGAGGGAGGAACTGAAGCTTTCTTT.

The chain uses TRBV7-9 and TRBJ2-2, with TRBD2 identical over 11 bases. Germline loops: CDR1 SEHNR, CDR2 FQNEAQ (reference sequence). The CDR3 length is 15 residues. J was trimmed by 5 bases and V by 8 bases; bases with no gene match: 7. CDR3 protein: CASALAGGFTGELFF. The CDR3 bases are TGTGCCAGCGCCCTAGCGGGAGGCTTTACCGGGGAGCTGTTTTTT.

V and J are TRBV7-6 and TRBJ2-1; no clear D. V lost 5 bases and J 5 bases, leaving 7 bases between the germline ends. Germline V gives CDR1 SGHVS, CDR2 FNYEAQ. The length of the CDR3 is 12 residues. DNA of the CDR3: TGTGCCAGCAGCGCCGCCCACAATGAGCAGTTCTTC. It translates to CASSAAHNEQFF.

The CDR3 nucleotides read TGTGCCTGGAGTTCGGGCTCCGCTTACACAGATACGCAGTATTTT. Translating gives CAWSSGSAYTDTQYF. This sequence joins TRBV30 and TRBJ2-3; D is ambiguous. Germline assignment: CDR1 GTSNPN and CDR2 SVGIG (reference sequence). V gave up 2 bases and J gave up 2 bases, with 14 bases separating them. This CDR3 has 15 residues.

The chain links TRBV28 to TRBJ2-7; 13 positions match TRBD2. The CDR3 totals 15 residues. Germline loops: CDR1 MDHEN, CDR2 SYDVKM. V trimming: 9 bases; J trimming: 0 bases; junction bases outside the gene matches: 5. The CDR3 loop reads CASRGTSGTSYEQYF. CDR3 DNA sequence: TGTGCCAGTCGCGGGACTAGCGGGACCTCCTACGAGCAGTACTTC.

The chain links TRBV5-1 to TRBJ1-1; possible D gene TRBD1, 6 bases. The germline V gene has CDR1 SGHRS and CDR2 YFSETQ. CDR3 length: 14 residues. V was clipped by 0 bases and J by 5 bases, with 11 bases between them. The CDR3 loop is CASSLGTEVTEAFF. CDR3 nucleotide sequence: TGCGCCAGCAGCTTGGGGACAGAAGTTACTGAAGCTTTCTTT.

The chain recombines TRBV27 with TRBJ2-3, with D unresolved. V lost 8 bases, J lost 7 bases, and 10 bases lay in between. This CDR3 region has 11 residues. Germline CDR1 is MNHEY and CDR2 is SMNVEV (reference sequence). CDR3 loop: CASLSRHTQYF. The CDR3 DNA is TGTGCCAGCTTGAGTCGTCATACGCAGTATTTT.

V and J are TRBV19 and TRBJ2-1, with TRBD2 matching over 9 bases. The length of the CDR3 is 14 residues. V gave up 4 bases and J gave up 8 bases; unmatched junction bases: 6. CDR1 LNHDA and CDR2 SQIVND come from the germline V gene (reference sequence). In nucleotides, the CDR3 is TGTGCCAGTAGTAAGGGGCTAGCGGGATATGAGCAGTTCTTC. This gives the protein CASSKGLAGYEQFF.

The J gene is TRBJ2-5, the V gene TRBV6-5; TRBD2 agrees at 8 bases. Trimming took 5 bases from V and 4 from J; bases not matched to a gene: 9. From germline, CDR1 is MNHEY and CDR2 SVGAGI. CDR3 size: 15 residues. The CDR3 region has the DNA TGTGCCAGCAGTCGAATAGCGGGATCTACAGAGACCCAGTACTTC. It yields the protein CASSRIAGSTETQYF.